This passage covers 2 T cell receptor beta chains from one sample sequenced in a study of blood T cell repertoires in COVID-19. The assay was immunoSEQ multiplex PCR, and TCRdb's table has in-frame clones only and misses some. This table holds around 400,000 clones, roughly 80% found once. The sample was PBMCs or T cells enriched from blood (not recorded which). The receptor source for this set is a woman aged 45-65 years who had recovered from COVID-19.

CDR3 coding DNA: TGTGCCAGCTCACCCACAGGGACTAATGAAAAACTGTTTTTT. Amino acids: CASSPTGTNEKLFF. The chain is built from TRBV18 and TRBJ1-4, with a tentative D call TRBD1 (6 bases). V was trimmed by 3 bases and J by 2 bases, leaving 7 bases between them. Germline V gene data show CDR1 as KGHSH and CDR2 as LQKENI. The CDR3 spans 14 residues.

This clone was detected only a few times. The chain links TRBV5-1 to TRBJ1-4; no definite D call. Looked up from germline, CDR1 is SGHRS and CDR2 is YFSETQ. V was pared by 6 bases and J by 7 bases, with 16 bases between. The CDR3 runs 14 residues. The CDR3 protein is CASNPGRVGEKLFF. DNA of the CDR3: TGCGCCAGCAACCCCGGGAGGGTCGGTGAAAAACTGTTTTTT.